Below are 15 T cell receptor beta chains sequenced from a single sample in a study of blood T cells in healthy people across ages. It was with a sample-barcoded 5' primer and a J-beta primer mix that a second PCR of about 7 to 12 cycles was run. From the 5' RACE reads, TCRdb called clonotypes with MiXCR, one entry per CDR3 protein. The sample has under 1,100,000 distinct CDR3 sequences; roughly a quarter are singletons. In addition, the sample was reused for a study of T cells of mothers and their children.

The specimen sequenced was blood. The source of these receptors is a girl aged 2 to 9 in good health.

The chain combines TRBV11-2 with TRBJ2-3, with TRBD1 identical over 7 bases. The junction had 9 bases not matched to a gene; V was cut back by 4 bases and J by 2 bases. The CDR3 extends over 16 amino acids. Germline values: CDR1 SGHAT, CDR2 FQNNGV. CDR3 sequence: CASSSYSTGNTDTQYF. The CDR3 DNA reads as TGTGCCAGCAGCTCCTACTCGACAGGGAACACAGATACGCAGTATTTT.

The rearrangement joins TRBV3-1 to TRBJ2-5; D gene unclear. The DNA matches TRBJ2-7 better at its end, which makes the J call doubtful. Germline V gene sequence: CDR1 LGHDT, CDR2 YNNKEL (reference sequence). The CDR3 is made up of 16 amino acids. The CDR3 region has the DNA TGTGCCAGCAGCCAAGATGCCTTCGGGCCTCGGCGCGAGCAGTACTTC. Amino acid sequence: CASSQDAFGPRREQYF.

The rearrangement links TRBV5-5 to TRBJ2-7, with D tentatively TRBD1 (8 bases). Trimming left V 2 bases short and J 6 bases short, with 12 bases between. Germline CDR1 reads SGHKS; CDR2 reads YYEKEE (reference sequence). This CDR3 has 13 amino acids. The CDR3 reads CASSLYRGGEQYF. The CDR3 coding sequence is TGTGCCAGCAGCTTATACAGGGGGGGCGAGCAGTACTTC.

This clonotype was observed a few times. The chain joins TRBV20-1 to TRBJ2-3, with D tentatively TRBD1 (5 bases). V lost 0 bases and J lost 0, with 7 bases in between. CDR3 size: 14 residues. CDR1 and CDR2 (germline): DFQATT, SNEGSKA (reference sequence). The CDR3 coding sequence is TGCAGTGCTAGAGATCAGGGAAGCACAGATACGCAGTATTTT. Protein: CSARDQGSTDTQYF.

On this clonotype itself: Mismatch with germline at one junction end may stem from a read error. The rearrangement joins TRBV7-6 to TRBJ2-3; D call uncertain. The CDR3 is 15 amino acids. Germline V gives CDR1 SGHVS, CDR2 FNYEAQ. This CDR3 is CASSLGAVTTDTQYF. Here the CDR3 DNA reads TGTGCCAGTAGCTTAGGTGCGGTCACGACAGATACGCAGTATTTT.

The rearrangement uses TRBV5-1 and TRBJ2-1, with 8 bases matching TRBD2. This CDR3 has 15 residues. The V and J ends lost 1 base and 5 bases, in that order; junction bases with no gene match: 5. The V gene's germline CDR1 is SGHRS and CDR2 YFSETQ. DNA of the CDR3: TGCGCCAGCAGCTTGAGGCAGCGGGGGCACAATGAGCAGTTCTTC. Translated: CASSLRQRGHNEQFF.

This clonotype was found once. This chain connects TRBV28 to TRBJ2-5; a weak D match, TRBD1 (6 bases). Trimming left V 6 bases short and J 5 bases short, with 16 bases between. This CDR3 has 14 residues. Per germline, CDR1 MDHEN and CDR2 SYDVKM. DNA of the CDR3: TGTGCCAGCAGCATCCAAGGGCAGGGGGAGACCCAGTACTTC. Amino acid sequence: CASSIQGQGETQYF. The full variable domain, rest sourced from reference TRBV28 and TRBJ2-5, is DVKVTQSSRYLVKRTGEKVFLECVQDMDHENMFWYRQDPGLGLRLIYFSYDVKMKEKGDIPEGYSVSREKKERFSLILESASTNQTSMYLCASSIQGQGETQYFGPGTRLLVL.

This clonotype was seen only a few times. J is TRBJ1-6 and V is TRBV7-9, with D hard to call. CDR3 length: 14 residues. Germline V lookup: CDR1 SEHNR, CDR2 FQNEAQ (reference sequence). V lost 6 bases and J lost 8, with 14 bases in between. The CDR3 loop is CASSAGPVHSPLHF. CDR3 sequence (DNA): TGTGCCAGCAGTGCTGGACCGGTACATTCACCCCTCCACTTT.

CDR3 nucleotide sequence: TGTGCCAGCAGTTTTATGAGCGTAGCGTCCTACGAGCAGTACTTC. This gives the protein CASSFMSVASYEQYF. The V gene is TRBV28, the J gene TRBJ2-7; possibly TRBD2 for D (5 bases). The CDR3 runs 15 residues. CDR1 MDHEN and CDR2 SYDVKM come from the germline V gene. The V end lost 3 bases, the J end lost 1 base, and 13 bases lay between the germline ends.

This clonotype was counted many times. This sequence joins TRBV7-8 and TRBJ2-1, with 8 bases lining up with TRBD2. CDR1 SGHVS and CDR2 FQNEAQ come from the germline V gene. The CDR3 contains 17 residues. Unmatched junction bases numbered 11, after V lost 6 bases and J lost 1 base. The CDR3 loop is CASSSSTGTSSYNEQFF. The CDR3 region has the DNA TGTGCCAGCAGTTCCTCCACCGGGACTAGTTCCTACAATGAGCAGTTCTTC.

This clonotype was seen only a few times. V is TRBV12-3 or TRBV12-4 and J is TRBJ1-4; no definite D call. CDR3 length: 9 residues. CDR3 protein: CEVGEKLFF. CDR3 sequence (DNA): TGTGAAGTGGGTGAAAAACTGTTTTTT.

The chain combines TRBV24-1 with TRBJ2-3, with D unclear. Trimming stripped 0 bases from V and 5 bases from J, with 14 bases between. From germline, CDR1 is KGHDR and CDR2 SFDVKD. There are 16 residues in the CDR3. DNA for the CDR3: TGTGCCACCAGTGATTTGGGCCAAAGCACCGTAGATACGCAGTATTTT. Amino acids: CATSDLGQSTVDTQYF.

The table lists this clonotype with a few counts. The J gene is TRBJ2-6, the V gene TRBV4-1; weak D call: TRBD2 (6 bases). The CDR3 length is 17 residues. Trimming cost V 1 base and J 4 bases, with 14 bases left between them. Germline V lookup: CDR1 MGHRA, CDR2 YSYEKL. Written as DNA, the CDR3 is TGCGCCAGCAGCCAAGGGGGAGGTTTCTCCGGGGCCAACGTCCTGACTTTC. It is translated as CASSQGGGFSGANVLTF.

The chain has TRBV6-5 and TRBJ1-1, with D maybe TRBD1 (5 bases). With 7 bases removed from V and 4 bases from J, the gap between germline ends came to 19 bases. This CDR3 has 15 amino acids. CDR1 MNHEY and CDR2 SVGAGI come from the germline V gene. Written as DNA, the CDR3 is TGTGCCAGCACCTACCTTCTGGGGGTGGGCACTGAAGCTTTCTTT. Its protein product is CASTYLLGVGTEAFF.

V and J are TRBV29-1 and TRBJ2-2; D uncertain. Per the germline V gene, CDR1 is SQVTM and CDR2 is ANQGSEA. Deletions cut 4 bases from V and 4 bases from J, with 13 bases between. CDR3 size: 14 residues. The CDR3 spells CSVAVGLITGELFF. In DNA form, the CDR3 reads TGCAGCGTTGCGGTAGGGCTGATCACCGGGGAGCTGTTTTTT.